Given below is one TCR beta chain in context. This specimen belongs to a study of blood T cell repertoires in COVID-19. Per the germline V gene, CDR1 is LNHDA and CDR2 is SQIVND (reference sequence). The V segment lost 10 bases and the J segment 0 bases; nucleotides outside the gene matches: 9. This CDR3 is built from 15 residues. Produced via immunoSEQ multiplex PCR; TCRdb's table is partial and in-frame only. The sample has approximately 58,000 clones; approximately 75% are singletons. Seattle enrolled patients during active infection and tracked them longitudinally. The specimen sequenced was peripheral blood. This sequence joins TRBV19 and TRBJ1-5, with 7 bases matching TRBD1. This clonotype was obtained from a man aged 55 to 70 with COVID-19, enrolled during active disease. In DNA, the CDR3 is TGTGCCAAAAAGACAGGGCGCCATAGCAATCAGCCCCAGCATTTT. It encodes CAKKTGRHSNQPQHF.